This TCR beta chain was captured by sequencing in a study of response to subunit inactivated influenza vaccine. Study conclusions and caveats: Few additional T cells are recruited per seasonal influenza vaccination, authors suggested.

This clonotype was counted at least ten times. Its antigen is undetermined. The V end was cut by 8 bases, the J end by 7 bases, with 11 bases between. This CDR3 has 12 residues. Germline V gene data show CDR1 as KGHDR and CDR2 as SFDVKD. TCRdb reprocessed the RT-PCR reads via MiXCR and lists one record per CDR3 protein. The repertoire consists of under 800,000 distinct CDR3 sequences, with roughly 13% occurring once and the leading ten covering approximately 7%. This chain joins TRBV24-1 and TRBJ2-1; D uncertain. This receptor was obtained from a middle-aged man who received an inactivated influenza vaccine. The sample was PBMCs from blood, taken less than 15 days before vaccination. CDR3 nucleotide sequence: TGTGCCACCAAGGGCTACACAAATGAGCAGTTCTTC. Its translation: CATKGYTNEQFF.